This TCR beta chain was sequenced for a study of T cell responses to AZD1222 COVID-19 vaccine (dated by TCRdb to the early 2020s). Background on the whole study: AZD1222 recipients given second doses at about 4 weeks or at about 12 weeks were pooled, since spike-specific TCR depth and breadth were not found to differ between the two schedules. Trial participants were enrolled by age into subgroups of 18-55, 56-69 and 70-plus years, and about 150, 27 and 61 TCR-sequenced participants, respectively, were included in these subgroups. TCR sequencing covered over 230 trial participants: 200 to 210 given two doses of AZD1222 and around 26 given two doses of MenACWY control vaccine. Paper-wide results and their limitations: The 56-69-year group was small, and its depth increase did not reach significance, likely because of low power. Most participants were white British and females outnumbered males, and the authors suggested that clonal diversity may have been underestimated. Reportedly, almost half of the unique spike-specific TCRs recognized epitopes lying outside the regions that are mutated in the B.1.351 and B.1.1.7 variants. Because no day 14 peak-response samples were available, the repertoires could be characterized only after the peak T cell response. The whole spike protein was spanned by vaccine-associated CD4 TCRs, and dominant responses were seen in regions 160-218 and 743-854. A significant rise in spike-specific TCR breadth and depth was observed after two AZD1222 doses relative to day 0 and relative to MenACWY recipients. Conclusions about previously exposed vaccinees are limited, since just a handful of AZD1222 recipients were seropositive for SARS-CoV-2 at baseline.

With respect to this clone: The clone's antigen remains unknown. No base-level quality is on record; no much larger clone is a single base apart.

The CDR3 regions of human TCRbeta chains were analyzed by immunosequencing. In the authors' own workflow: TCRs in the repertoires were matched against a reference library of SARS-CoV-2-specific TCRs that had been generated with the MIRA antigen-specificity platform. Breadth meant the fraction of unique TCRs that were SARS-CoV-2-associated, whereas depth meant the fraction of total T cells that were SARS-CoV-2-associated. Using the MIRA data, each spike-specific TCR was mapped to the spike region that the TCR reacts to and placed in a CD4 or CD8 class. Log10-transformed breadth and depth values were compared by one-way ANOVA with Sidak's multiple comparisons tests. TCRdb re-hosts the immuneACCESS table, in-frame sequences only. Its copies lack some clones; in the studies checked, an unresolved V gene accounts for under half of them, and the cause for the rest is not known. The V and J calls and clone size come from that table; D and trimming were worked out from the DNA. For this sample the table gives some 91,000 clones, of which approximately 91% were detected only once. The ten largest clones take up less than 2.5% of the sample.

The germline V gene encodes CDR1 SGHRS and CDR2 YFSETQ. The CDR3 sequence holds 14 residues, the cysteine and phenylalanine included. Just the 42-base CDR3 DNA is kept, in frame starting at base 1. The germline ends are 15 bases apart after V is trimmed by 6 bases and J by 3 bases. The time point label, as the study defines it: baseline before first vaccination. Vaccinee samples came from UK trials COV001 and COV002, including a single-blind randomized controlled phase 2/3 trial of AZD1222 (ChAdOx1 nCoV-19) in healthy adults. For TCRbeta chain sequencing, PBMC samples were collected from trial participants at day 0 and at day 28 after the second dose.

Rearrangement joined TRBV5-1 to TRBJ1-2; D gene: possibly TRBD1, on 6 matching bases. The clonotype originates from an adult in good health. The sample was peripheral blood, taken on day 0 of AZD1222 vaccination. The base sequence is TGCGCCAGCACCATCAGGGGAGGAGACTATGGCTACACCTTC. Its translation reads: CASTIRGGDYGYTF.